The 30 T cell receptor beta chains below all came from one sample that was sequenced in a study of CD8 T cells in Susac syndrome. RNA totalling about 0.5 to 1 ug underwent reverse transcription with random hexamers. TCRdb used MiXCR to reprocess the immunoSEQ multiplex PCR reads, holding one entry per CDR3 protein. This table has roughly 330,000 distinct CDR3 sequences, under 95% appearing once. Sequenced material: CD4+ T cells from PBMCs. The receptors here all came from a human donor with multiple sclerosis.

This clonotype has only one observation. The rearrangement uses TRBV7-3 and TRBJ2-3, with unresolved D. Germline V CDR1 and CDR2: SGHTA, FQGTGA. V dropped 2 bases and J dropped 9 bases, with 9 bases sitting between them. The CDR3 totals 12 residues. In DNA, the CDR3 is TGTGCCAGCAGCTTATTGGGCCGGACGCAGTATTTT. Translation: CASSLLGRTQYF.

This chain connects TRBV4-1 to TRBJ2-4; D not resolved. The CDR3 loop spans 13 amino acids. Trimming shortened V by 3 bases and J by 7 bases, and 10 bases separated the two germline ends. Per the germline V gene, CDR1 is MGHRA and CDR2 is YSYEKL. CDR3 bases: TGCGCCAGCAGCCAGCTGACTGAGAACATTCAGTACTTC. It yields the protein CASSQLTENIQYF.

This chain links TRBV5-1 with TRBJ2-7, with no clear D. The germline V gene encodes CDR1 SGHRS and CDR2 YFSETQ. This CDR3 region has 15 residues. V lost 1 base and J 0 bases, leaving 11 bases between the germline ends. This CDR3 reads CASSLMAESSYEQYF. CDR3 nucleotides: TGCGCCAGCAGCTTGATGGCGGAGAGCTCCTACGAGCAGTACTTC.

This rearrangement joins TRBV7-2 to TRBJ2-5; 10 bases are a match to TRBD2. Trimming cost V 3 bases and J 3 bases; bases outside gene matches: 1. The CDR3 length is 14 residues. Germline lookup yields CDR1 SGHTA and CDR2 FQGNSA. This CDR3 is CASSFGTSEETQYF. CDR3 sequence (DNA): TGTGCCAGCAGCTTCGGGACTAGCGAAGAGACCCAGTACTTC.

The chain links TRBV3-1 to TRBJ1-2; the D is unclear. CDR1 and CDR2 (germline): LGHDT, YNNKEL (reference sequence). The V end lost 2 bases, the J end lost 8 bases, and 21 bases lay between the germline ends. The CDR3 has 16 amino acids. The CDR3 region is CASSQIGHSNSLGYTF. DNA of the CDR3: TGTGCCAGCAGCCAAATTGGTCACAGTAATAGTTTGGGCTACACCTTC.

V is TRBV19 and J is TRBJ2-4; D not resolved. CDR1 is LNHDA, CDR2 SQIVND, per germline (reference sequence). This CDR3 is 13 amino acids long. V was pared by 1 base and J by 6 bases, with 7 bases between. CDR3 residues: CASSIVGGNIQYF. For the CDR3, the DNA is TGTGCCAGTAGTATAGTGGGCGGAAACATTCAGTACTTC.

The chain has TRBV5-1 and TRBJ2-1, with 7 bases aligning to TRBD1. This CDR3 contains 14 residues. In germline, CDR1 is SGHRS, CDR2 YFSETQ. V lost 3 bases and J lost 9; bases outside the gene matches: 9. The CDR3 coding sequence is TGCGCCAGCAGCTCATTATTACAGGGGTGTGAGCAGTTCTTC. Protein product: CASSSLLQGCEQFF.

The V and J genes are TRBV5-1 and TRBJ2-6, with 9 positions matching TRBD1. Looked up from germline, CDR1 is SGHRS and CDR2 is YFSETQ. Trimming took 0 bases from V and 0 from J; bases not matched to a gene: 4. This CDR3 has 18 amino acids. The CDR3 loop reads CASSLDGQGTSGANVLTF. DNA for the CDR3: TGCGCCAGCAGCTTGGATGGACAGGGGACCTCTGGGGCCAACGTCCTGACTTTC.

The chain links TRBV3-1 to TRBJ2-3; TRBD2 matches at 7 bases. The CDR3 is 15 amino acids. Germline loops: CDR1 LGHDT, CDR2 YNNKEL (reference sequence). The V segment lost 2 bases and the J segment 10 bases; nucleotides outside the gene matches: 12. CDR3 in DNA: TGTGCCAGCAGCCAAACCCCTAGCTACGCGGGGGCGCAGTATTTT. It specifies CASSQTPSYAGAQYF.

The chain employs TRBV2 and TRBJ2-6; 7 nucleotides align to TRBD1. Germline V gives CDR1 SNHLY, CDR2 FYNNEI. There are 19 residues in the CDR3. After removal of 4 bases from V and 4 bases from J, the junction contained 16 bases not matched to a gene. This chain's CDR3 is CASSGYLGQSSRGANVLTF. In nucleotides, the CDR3 is TGTGCCAGCAGTGGGTACTTGGGACAGTCGTCTAGAGGGGCCAACGTCCTGACTTTC.

This sequence joins TRBV7-8 and TRBJ2-3; 9 bases align to TRBD2. In germline, CDR1 is SGHVS, CDR2 FQNEAQ. This CDR3 comprises 13 residues. V shed 4 bases and J 8 bases; nucleotides not matched to a gene: 4. The DNA for the CDR3 is TGTGCCAGCAGCTGGGAGCGGGAGGTTACGCAGTATTTT. Protein sequence: CASSWEREVTQYF.

J is TRBJ2-7 and V is TRBV20-1, with D perhaps TRBD1 or TRBD2 (5 bases each). The germline CDR1 and CDR2 sequences are DFQATT and SNEGSKA (reference sequence). This CDR3 comprises 15 residues. V dropped 6 bases and J dropped 4 bases, with 22 bases sitting between them. The CDR3 here is CSASGAEWGPYEQYF. DNA of the CDR3: TGCAGTGCGTCGGGTGCGGAATGGGGACCTTACGAGCAGTACTTC.

The chain uses TRBV20-1 and TRBJ2-2, with D perhaps matching TRBD1 (6 bases). The V gene's germline CDR1 is DFQATT and CDR2 SNEGSKA (reference sequence). The CDR3 totals 14 residues. Trimming cost V 3 bases and J 6 bases, with 14 bases left between them. CDR3 bases: TGCAGTGCTAGTAAACAGGGACCTCCCGGGGAGCTGTTTTTT. Protein sequence: CSASKQGPPGELFF.

The V call is TRBV7-3, the J call TRBJ2-5, with D hard to call. The germline V and J ends were trimmed by 2 bases and 1 base, with 8 bases remaining between them. Germline assignment: CDR1 SGHTA and CDR2 FQGTGA. This CDR3 is 14 amino acids long. The CDR3 DNA reads as TGTGCCAGCAGCTTAGGCCGCCCCCAAGAGACCCAGTACTTC. Protein sequence: CASSLGRPQETQYF. The full variable domain, completed using reference TRBV7-3 and TRBJ2-5, is GAGVSQTPSNKVTEKGKYVELRCDPISGHTALYWYRQSLGQGPEFLIYFQGTGAADDSGLPNDRFFAVRPEGSVSTLKIQRTERGDSAVYLCASSLGRPQETQYFGPGTRLLVL.

The CDR3 DNA follows: TGCGCCAGCAGCCAAGATCGGGGACTAGCGGGGGGGCATGGCACCGGGGAGCTGTTTTTT. Residues: CASSQDRGLAGGHGTGELFF. The chain has TRBV4-1 and TRBJ2-2, with 16 positions matching TRBD2. This CDR3 is built from 20 residues. V was clipped by 0 bases and J by 4 bases; unmatched bases: 8. In germline, CDR1 is MGHRA, CDR2 YSYEKL.

The V gene is TRBV3-1, the J gene TRBJ2-3; the match to TRBD2 covers 7 bases. The CDR3 has 17 amino acids. In germline, CDR1 is LGHDT, CDR2 YNNKEL (reference sequence). V lost 4 bases to trimming and J lost 2 bases; unmatched junction nucleotides: 12. CDR3 protein: CASSPYTGTTNTDTQYF. The CDR3 DNA is TGTGCCAGCAGCCCTTATACCGGGACTACCAACACAGATACGCAGTATTTT.

The V and J genes are TRBV19 and TRBJ1-1; D not certain. Germline CDR1 LNHDA, CDR2 SQIVND (reference sequence). Trimming left V 8 bases short and J 5 bases short, with 21 bases between. CDR3 length equals 15 residues. CDR3 amino acids: CASESWGAESTEAFF. CDR3 in DNA: TGTGCCAGTGAAAGTTGGGGAGCGGAATCGACTGAAGCTTTCTTT.

This clonotype was picked up one time. The J gene is TRBJ1-2, the V gene TRBV7-9; D unresolved. The CDR3 is made up of 17 amino acids. The V end lost 5 bases, the J end lost 0 bases, and 19 bases lay between the germline ends. CDR1 is SEHNR, CDR2 FQNEAQ, per germline (reference sequence). The chain's CDR3 is CASSPRADASSNYGYTF. The CDR3 bases are TGTGCCAGCAGCCCCCGGGCGGACGCCTCTTCTAACTATGGCTACACCTTC.

This chain uses TRBV5-1 with TRBJ2-2; a possible D gene is TRBD2 (5 bases). The CDR3 length is 14 residues. Trimming removed 2 bases at V and 1 base at J, with 6 bases between. The germline gives CDR1 SGHRS, CDR2 YFSETQ. The CDR3 DNA reads as TGCGCCAGCAGCTTTGAGGGGAACACCGGGGAGCTGTTTTTT. The encoded protein is CASSFEGNTGELFF.

The chain recombines TRBV7-8 with TRBJ2-5; the match to TRBD1 covers 9 bases. Germline V gene lookup returns CDR1 SGHVS and CDR2 FQNEAQ. The length of the CDR3 is 17 residues. Trimming took 5 bases from V and 5 from J; bases not matched to a gene: 15. The CDR3 DNA follows: TGTGCCAGCAGCGGGGGGGGTCGGGGACAGGGCTGGGAGACCCAGTACTTC. Its protein is CASSGGGRGQGWETQYF.

The rearrangement links TRBV11-2 to TRBJ1-3, with a possible D match to TRBD1 (6 bases). Trimming left V 5 bases short and J 2 bases short, with 10 bases between. This CDR3 is built from 14 residues. The germline V gene has CDR1 SGHAT and CDR2 FQNNGV. This chain's CDR3 is CASSGRGTGNTIYF. The CDR3 DNA reads as TGTGCCAGCAGCGGCAGGGGCACTGGAAACACCATATATTTT.

The chain carries TRBV7-9 and TRBJ2-1, with D perhaps matching TRBD1 or TRBD2 (5 bases each). There are 11 residues in the CDR3. CDR1 and CDR2 from the germline V gene are SEHNR and FQNEAQ (reference sequence). V was shortened by 4 bases and J by 12 bases, with 10 bases between the two germline ends. The CDR3 region is CASSSRDPQFF. The CDR3 DNA follows: TGTGCCAGCAGCTCCCGGGACCCGCAGTTCTTC.

The chain combines TRBV30 with TRBJ1-1; the match to TRBD1 covers 8 bases. The CDR3 loop spans 19 amino acids. The V segment lost 1 base and the J segment 10 bases; nucleotides outside the gene matches: 26. Germline-derived CDR1 and CDR2 are GTSNPN and SVGIG (reference sequence). The CDR3: CAWSDGIGTGRRLPVGAFF. The CDR3 coding sequence is TGTGCCTGGAGTGACGGAATCGGGACAGGCCGAAGATTACCGGTTGGAGCTTTCTTT. The full variable domain, its missing parts supplied by reference TRBV30 and TRBJ1-1, is SQTIHQWPATLVQPVGSPLSLECTVEGTSNPNLYWYRQAAGRGLQLLFYSVGIGQISSEVPQNLSASRPQDRQFILSSKKLLLSDSGFYLCAWSDGIGTGRRLPVGAFFGQGTRLTVV.

CDR3 sequence (DNA): TGTGCCAGCAGCTCGTATAGCGGGGTCTACAATGAGCAGTTCTTC. It yields the protein CASSSYSGVYNEQFF. The chain is built from TRBV14 and TRBJ2-1; TRBD2 aligns across 8 bases. The CDR3 is 15 residues long. The V gene's germline CDR1 is SGHDN and CDR2 FVKESK. V was pared by 5 bases and J by 3 bases, with 6 bases of the junction left unmatched.

The chain is built from TRBV5-1 and TRBJ2-3, with TRBD1 identical over 7 bases. J lost 2 bases, V lost 4 bases, and 4 bases had no gene match. There are 14 residues in the CDR3. Germline CDR1 is SGHRS and CDR2 is YFSETQ. This CDR3 reads CASSPGQTTDTQYF. In DNA form, the CDR3 reads TGCGCCAGCAGCCCGGGACAGACCACAGATACGCAGTATTTT.

The chain couples TRBV29-1 to TRBJ1-2; D uncertain. V lost 2 bases and J 2 bases, leaving 6 bases between the germline ends. CDR1 is SQVTM and CDR2 is ANQGSEA in the germline V gene. The CDR3 sequence is 12 residues long. In DNA, the CDR3 is TGCAGCGTTGAATTGGGGAACTATGGCTACACCTTC. Its protein product is CSVELGNYGYTF. The whole variable domain, filled in from reference TRBV29-1 and TRBJ1-2, reads SAVISQKPSRDICQRGTSLTIQCQVDSQVTMMFWYRQQPGQSLTLIATANQGSEATYESGFVIDKFPISRPNLTFSTLTVSNMSPEDSSIYLCSVELGNYGYTFGSGTRLTVV.

The chain uses TRBV7-2 and TRBJ2-7; the D gene is possibly TRBD2 (5 bases). The CDR3 extends over 14 amino acids. Per germline, CDR1 SGHTA and CDR2 FQGNSA. Trimming stripped 2 bases from V and 4 bases from J, with 12 bases between. CDR3 sequence: CASSLLGRGYEQYF. As DNA, the CDR3 is TGTGCCAGCAGCTTACTAGGGAGAGGTTACGAGCAGTACTTC.

The J gene is TRBJ2-7, the V gene TRBV11-2, with a weak D call TRBD1 (6 bases). The CDR3 length is 15 residues. Germline V gene data show CDR1 as SGHAT and CDR2 as FQNNGV. V was pared by 2 bases and J by 3 bases, with 14 bases between. The CDR3 region has the DNA TGTGCCAGCAGCTTACAGACAGGCGCCAGCTACGAGCAGTACTTC. Translated: CASSLQTGASYEQYF.

This sequence joins TRBV5-1 and TRBJ1-2; D call uncertain. Looked up from germline, CDR1 is SGHRS and CDR2 is YFSETQ. The CDR3 is 15 amino acids. Trimming cost V 0 bases and J 6 bases, with 15 bases left between them. CDR3 in amino acids: CASSLGRPAGNGYTF. The CDR3 DNA follows: TGCGCCAGCAGCTTGGGCCGCCCAGCCGGGAATGGCTACACCTTC. Combining the CDR3 with reference TRBV5-1 and TRBJ1-2 gives the whole variable domain KAGVTQTPRYLIKTRGQQVTLSCSPISGHRSVSWYQQTPGQGLQFLFEYFSETQRNKGNFPGRFSGRQFSNSRSEMNVSTLELGDSALYLCASSLGRPAGNGYTFGSGTRLTVV.

The rearrangement uses TRBV10-3 and TRBJ2-7, with TRBD1 identical over 10 bases. The CDR3 extends over 15 amino acids. The V gene end was trimmed by 11 bases and the J gene end by 3 bases; junction bases not matched to a gene: 13. Germline V gene data show CDR1 as ENHRY and CDR2 as SYGVKD. The CDR3 DNA reads TGTGCCGCAGCCCCTTTTGGACAGGGGGTCTACGAGCAGTACTTC. Translated, it gives CAAAPFGQGVYEQYF.